This T cell receptor (beta chain) was captured in a study of chemoradiotherapy in HPV16-positive cancers. Study results and caveats: Only a couple of HPV16-positive patients supplied the functional HPV-specificity definition.

About this clone: The antigen remains undetermined.

Libraries were prepared by immunoSEQ multiplex PCR; TCRdb keeps only in-frame clonotypes and omits some of them. The sample records about 2,000 clones, about four fifths being singletons. CDR3 length: 18 residues. V dropped 2 bases and J dropped 4; count of bases not matched to a gene: 8. Germline CDR1 SEHNR, CDR2 FQNEAQ (reference sequence). This TCR was recovered from a human donor with HPV-associated anogenital cancer. Sequenced here: tumor tissue, sampled from a patient who underwent chemoradiotherapy. The genes are TRBV7-9 and TRBJ2-1, with 13 bases fitting TRBD2. CDR3 sequence reads: CASSLTGLAGHLYNEQFF. CDR3 coding DNA: TGTGCCAGCAGCTTAACGGGACTAGCGGGACATCTATACAATGAGCAGTTCTTC. The full variable domain, rest sourced from reference TRBV7-9 and TRBJ2-1, is DTGVSQNPRHKITKRGQNVTFRCDPISEHNRLYWYRQTLGQGPEFLTYFQNEAQLEKSRLLSDRFSAERPKGSFSTLEIQRTEQGDSAMYLCASSLTGLAGHLYNEQFFGPGTRLTVL.